These T cell receptor beta chains were read from a single sample in a study of blood T cell repertoires in COVID-19. The data were produced by immunoSEQ multiplex PCR, yet TCRdb's version contains in-frame clones alone and is incomplete. The sample comprises 250,000 to 300,000 clones, around 88% of which are singletons, and under 15% rests with the top ten. Source material: peripheral blood. Every receptor here comes from a woman between 65 and 79 years old with COVID-19, enrolled during active disease. The CDR3 runs from the conserved cysteine through the conserved F or W. Only part of the rows carry a size: once, few, many, or a class if the clone is expanded.

abundance,j_gene,v_gene,CDR3aa
-,TRBJ1-4,TRBV21-1,CASNDGGSNEKLFF
-,TRBJ2-7,TRBV18,CASSLRFGEQYF
-,TRBJ1-4,TRBV27,CASSLSQVQNEKLFF
once,TRBJ1-1,TRBV5-1,CASSLLAGETEAFF
-,TRBJ1-1,TRBV5-1,CASSGQANTEAFF
-,TRBJ1-2,TRBV18,CASSAQGVFTDGYTF
-,TRBJ1-1,TRBV15,CATSRGRQGLTFF
-,TRBJ2-5,TRBV11-2,CASSLERGPQETQYF
-,TRBJ1-2,TRBV7-2,CASSPQDYGYTF
-,TRBJ1-3,TRBV6-1,CASSEALTASGNTIYF
few,TRBJ2-3,TRBV4-1,CASSQFSGGASDTQYF
few,TRBJ1-1,TRBV6-6,CASSPPAGGYNPLKEAFF
-,TRBJ2-7,TRBV19,CASSFGLAGGNEQYF
-,TRBJ2-1,TRBV6-5,CASSLSGGAFNEQFF
-,TRBJ1-3,TRBV15,CATGRDRGSGNTIYF
-,TRBJ2-5,TRBV29-1,CSAAGQDQETQYF
-,TRBJ1-1,TRBV12-3/TRBV12-4,CASRPGGSEAFF
-,TRBJ2-4,TRBV6-2/TRBV6-3,CASSYARAKNIQYF
-,TRBJ2-1,TRBV9,CASSVGGVSNNEQFF
-,TRBJ1-4,TRBV2,CASSEGDSYNEKLFF
-,TRBJ2-3,TRBV2,CASRGTSGTDTQYF
-,TRBJ1-2,TRBV18,CASSPLTGQGYGYTF
-,TRBJ1-2,TRBV6-1,CASSEYNSIGYGYTF
-,TRBJ2-2,TRBV5-1,CASSFQGSAGELFF
-,TRBJ1-5,TRBV12-5,CASGPTGTVGQPQHF
-,TRBJ1-1,TRBV4-1,CASSQGDRANTEAFF
-,TRBJ1-3,TRBV3-1/TRBV3-2,CASSPGSGNTIYF
-,TRBJ2-7,TRBV18,CASSRDVSGYEQYF
-,TRBJ1-4,TRBV9,CASSPRGGYEKLFF
-,TRBJ1-2,TRBV10-3,CAIAGGAPGGYTF
-,TRBJ1-2,TRBV5-6,CASSLVSGANYGYTF
-,TRBJ1-4,TRBV5-1,CASSLGTGVGEKLFF
-,TRBJ2-5,TRBV9,CASSVVGGPVLETQYF